The TCR beta chain under discussion was sequenced for a study of blood T cell repertoires in COVID-19. Method: immunoSEQ multiplex PCR; TCRdb's copy keeps in-frame clones and lacks some. The sample carries around 370,000 clones, 90% recorded once. The V end lost 5 bases, the J end lost 2 bases, and 12 bases lay between the germline ends. The germline V gene has CDR1 SGHTA and CDR2 FQGNSA. The CDR3 is 15 residues long. This clone was observed a single time. Sequencing used peripheral blood. The rearrangement uses TRBV7-2 and TRBJ1-4; tentative D call: TRBD1 (5 bases). The receptor's source is a man younger than 35 with active or convalescent COVID-19. CDR3: CASSQSGLTNEKLFF. The CDR3 nucleotides read TGTGCCAGCAGCCAATCAGGGCTGACTAATGAAAAACTGTTTTTT.